This T cell receptor beta chain was identified in a study of Ad26.COV2.S vaccination and SARS-CoV-2 variants. TCRdb's copy holds only in-frame clones and misses some; the assay was immunoSEQ multiplex PCR. The data show more than 150,000 clones, approximately 88% seen once. Comment on this clone: No antigen is known for it.

Trimming pared 0 bases from V and 6 bases from J, leaving 11 bases between. The CDR3 consists of 15 residues. The germline gives CDR1 LGHDT, CDR2 YNNKEL (reference sequence). Findings and limits, study-wide: Analytic work on TCR breadth and depth might have understated the full extent of total T cell responses. Substantial response breadth was reportedly seen for spike-specific CD8+ and CD4+ T cells after vaccination.

This chain uses TRBV3-1 (or the pseudogene TRBV3-2) with TRBJ2-2; the D is unclear. Sequencing was performed on peripheral blood, taken after recovery from COVID-19. The TCR sequence derives from a human donor who had recovered from COVID-19. The CDR3, as DNA: TGTGCCAGCAGCCAAGACAACCTCTGGGCCGGGGAGCTGTTTTTT. Its protein is CASSQDNLWAGELFF.